This TCR beta chain was recovered during a study of T cells after yellow fever vaccination. Comments on this clonotype: What it binds is unknown.

Synthesis of TCR cDNA relied on 5'RACE template switching, which attached a universal primer site and UMIs. TCRdb analysed the 5' RACE reads with MiXCR anew, one entry per CDR3 protein. The repertoire holds nearly 350,000 distinct CDR3 sequences, with about 7.8% as singletons. Study-wide findings and caveats: Subsequent booster samples again held most clones from primary vaccination (around 96% CD4, roughly 91% CD8). Just a small share of clonotypes turned up in the CD4 compartment as well as the CD8 compartment. FACS-sorted repertoires could contain abundant clonotypes contaminating from the bulk population.

The specimen comprised PBMCs, sampled roughly 46 days after the first yellow fever vaccination. The source of this sequence is a young man who received the YFV17D yellow fever vaccine.

The CDR3 sequence: CASSQGLYSNQPQHF. The CDR3 DNA reads TGCGCCAGCAGCCAAGGCCTCTATAGCAATCAGCCCCAGCATTTT. The chain employs TRBV4-3 and TRBJ1-5; the D is unclear. The length of the CDR3 is 15 residues. Trimming cost V 1 base and J 0 bases, with 7 bases left between them. Germline CDR1 is LGHNA and CDR2 is YSLEER.